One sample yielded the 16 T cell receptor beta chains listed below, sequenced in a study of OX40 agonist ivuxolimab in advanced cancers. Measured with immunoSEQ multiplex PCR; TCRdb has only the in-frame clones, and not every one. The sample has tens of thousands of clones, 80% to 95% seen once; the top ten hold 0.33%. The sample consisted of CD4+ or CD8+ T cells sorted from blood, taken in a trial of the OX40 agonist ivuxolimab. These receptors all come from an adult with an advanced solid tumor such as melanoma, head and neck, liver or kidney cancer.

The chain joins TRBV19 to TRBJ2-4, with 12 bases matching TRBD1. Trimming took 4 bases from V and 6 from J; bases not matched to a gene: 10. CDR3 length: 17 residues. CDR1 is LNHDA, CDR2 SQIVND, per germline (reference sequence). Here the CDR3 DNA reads TGTGCCAGTAGTAGCCCCGGGACAGGGGGCGTAGGAAACATTCAGTACTTC. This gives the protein CASSSPGTGGVGNIQYF.

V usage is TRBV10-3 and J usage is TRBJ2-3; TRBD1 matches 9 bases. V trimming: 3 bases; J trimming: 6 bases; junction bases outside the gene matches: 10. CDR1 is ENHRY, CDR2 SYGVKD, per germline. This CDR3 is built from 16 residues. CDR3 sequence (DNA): TGTGCCATCAGTGACCTTACAGGGGGCAATCGGGATACGCAGTATTTT. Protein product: CAISDLTGGNRDTQYF.

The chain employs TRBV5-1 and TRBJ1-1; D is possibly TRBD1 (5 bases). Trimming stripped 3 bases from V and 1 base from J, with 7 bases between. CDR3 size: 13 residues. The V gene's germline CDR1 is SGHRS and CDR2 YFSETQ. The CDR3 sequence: CASSSDKNTEAFF. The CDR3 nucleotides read TGCGCCAGCAGCTCGGACAAGAACACTGAAGCTTTCTTT.

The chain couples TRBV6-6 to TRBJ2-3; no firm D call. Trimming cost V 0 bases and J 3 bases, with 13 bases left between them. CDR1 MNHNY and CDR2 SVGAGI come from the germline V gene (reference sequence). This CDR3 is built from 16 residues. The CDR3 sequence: CASSYSSIGVTDTQYF. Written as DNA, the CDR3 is TGTGCCAGCAGTTACTCGTCAATCGGCGTTACAGATACGCAGTATTTT.

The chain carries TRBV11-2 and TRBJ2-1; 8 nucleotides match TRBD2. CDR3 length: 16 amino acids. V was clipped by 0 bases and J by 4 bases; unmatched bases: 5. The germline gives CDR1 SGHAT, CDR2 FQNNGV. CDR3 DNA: TGTGCCAGCAGCTTAGATAAGCGGGGGCCATACAATGAGCAGTTCTTC. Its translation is CASSLDKRGPYNEQFF.

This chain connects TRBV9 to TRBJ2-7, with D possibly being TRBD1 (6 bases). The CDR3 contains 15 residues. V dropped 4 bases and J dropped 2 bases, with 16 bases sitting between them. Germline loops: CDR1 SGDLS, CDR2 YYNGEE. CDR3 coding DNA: TGTGCCAGCAGCTCGAGTCTGGGGGCAACCTACGAGCAGTACTTC. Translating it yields CASSSSLGATYEQYF.

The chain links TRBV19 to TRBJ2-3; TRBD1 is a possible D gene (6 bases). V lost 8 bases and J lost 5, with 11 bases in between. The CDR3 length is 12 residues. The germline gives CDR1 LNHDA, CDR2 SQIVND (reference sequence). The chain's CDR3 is CASQGFGDTQYF. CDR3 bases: TGTGCCAGTCAGGGGTTCGGAGATACGCAGTATTTT. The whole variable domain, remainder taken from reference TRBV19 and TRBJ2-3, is DGGITQSPKYLFRKEGQNVTLSCEQNLNHDAMYWYRQDPGQGLRLIYYSQIVNDFQKGDIAEGYSVSREKKESFPLTVTSAQKNPTAFYLCASQGFGDTQYFGPGTRLTVL.

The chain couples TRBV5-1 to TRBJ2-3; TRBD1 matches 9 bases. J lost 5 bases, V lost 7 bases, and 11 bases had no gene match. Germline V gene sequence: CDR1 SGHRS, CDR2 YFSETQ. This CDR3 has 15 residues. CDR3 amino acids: CASSRDREDVDTQYF. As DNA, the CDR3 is TGCGCCAGCTCTCGGGACAGGGAGGATGTAGATACGCAGTATTTT.

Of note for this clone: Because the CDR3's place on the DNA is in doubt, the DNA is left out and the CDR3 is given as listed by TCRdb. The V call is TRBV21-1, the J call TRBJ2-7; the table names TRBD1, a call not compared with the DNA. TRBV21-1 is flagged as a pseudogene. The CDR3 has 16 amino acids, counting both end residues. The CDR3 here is CASRFGTGIRSYEQYV.

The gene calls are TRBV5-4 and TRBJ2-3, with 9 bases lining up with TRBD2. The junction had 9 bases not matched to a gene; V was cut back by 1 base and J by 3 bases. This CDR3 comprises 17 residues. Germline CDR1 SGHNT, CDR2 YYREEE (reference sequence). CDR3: CASSLRLAGAITDTQYF. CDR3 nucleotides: TGTGCCAGCAGCTTGAGGTTAGCGGGGGCGATTACAGATACGCAGTATTTT.

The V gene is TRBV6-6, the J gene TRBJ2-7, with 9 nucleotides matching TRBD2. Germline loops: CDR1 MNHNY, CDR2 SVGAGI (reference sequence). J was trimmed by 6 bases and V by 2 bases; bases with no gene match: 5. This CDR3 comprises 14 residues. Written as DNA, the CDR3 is TGTGCCAGCAGTTACGCGGGGGGGCCTTCCGAGCAGTACTTC. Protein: CASSYAGGPSEQYF.

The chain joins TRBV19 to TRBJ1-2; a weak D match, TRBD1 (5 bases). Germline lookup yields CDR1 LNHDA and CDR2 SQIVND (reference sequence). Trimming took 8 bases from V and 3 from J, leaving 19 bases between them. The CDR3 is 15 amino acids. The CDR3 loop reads CASAPPVGRDYGYTF. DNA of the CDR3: TGTGCCAGTGCACCCCCGGTGGGGCGCGACTATGGCTACACCTTC.

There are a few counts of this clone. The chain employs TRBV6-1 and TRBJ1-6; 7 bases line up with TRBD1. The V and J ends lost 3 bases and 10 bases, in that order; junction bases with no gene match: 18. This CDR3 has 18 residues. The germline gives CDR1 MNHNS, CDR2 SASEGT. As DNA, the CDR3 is TGTGCCAGCAGTGACGGTCCGGCAGGGGGTCTGGGTTGGTCACCCCTCCACTTT. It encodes CASSDGPAGGLGWSPLHF.

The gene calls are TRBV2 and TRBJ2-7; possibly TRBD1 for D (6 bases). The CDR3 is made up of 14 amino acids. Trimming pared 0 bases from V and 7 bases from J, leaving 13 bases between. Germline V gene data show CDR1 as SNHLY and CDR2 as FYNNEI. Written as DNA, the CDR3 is TGTGCCAGCAGTGAAGCGAGGCGTAGGGGGGAGCAGTACTTC. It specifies CASSEARRRGEQYF.

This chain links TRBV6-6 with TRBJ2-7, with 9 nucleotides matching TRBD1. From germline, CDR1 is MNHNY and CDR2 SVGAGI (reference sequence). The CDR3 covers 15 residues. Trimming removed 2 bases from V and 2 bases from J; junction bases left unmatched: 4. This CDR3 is CASSYPGQGPYEQYF. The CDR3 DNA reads TGTGCCAGCAGTTACCCGGGACAGGGCCCCTACGAGCAGTACTTC.

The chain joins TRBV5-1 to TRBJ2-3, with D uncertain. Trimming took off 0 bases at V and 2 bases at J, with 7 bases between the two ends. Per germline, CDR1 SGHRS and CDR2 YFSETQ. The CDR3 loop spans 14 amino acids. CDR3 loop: CASSLEWDTDTQYF. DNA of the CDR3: TGCGCCAGCAGCTTGGAGTGGGACACAGATACGCAGTATTTT.